This TCR beta chain was recorded in a study of blood T cell repertoires in COVID-19 (dated by TCRdb to the early 2020s). About the full investigation: Collaborator samples came from the United States, Italy and Spain and covered acute and convalescent phases of COVID-19. Where available, HLA class I and class II types were obtained from metadata supplied by the sample provider rather than from assay-based typing. The dataset comprised deeply sampled blood TCRbeta repertoires from subjects exposed to, actively infected with, or recovered from COVID-19. The repertoires were made available in a free public database intended to serve as a resource for research on the immune response to SARS-CoV-2. A de-identified subject ID, COVID-19 status, age in years and sex were almost always included in the sample metadata. Samples were obtained from the ongoing ImmuneRACE study (first 160 participants) and from some 1,300 subjects provided by 6 global collaborators. The material from the prospective study consisted of cDNA or gDNA derived from T cells, B-cell-depleted T cells, or PBMCs. The paper's findings and limits, for the study overall: The amount of clinical and demographic metadata varied by source and participant and was provided uncurated.

TCRbeta CDR3 regions were amplified from genomic DNA by means of the immunoSEQ Assay, a bias-controlled multiplex PCR. Processing in the source paper ran as follows. Nucleated cell counts per sample were estimated from amplification of reference gene primers within the assay. To quantify the absolute abundance of each unique TCRbeta CDR3 rearrangement, sequence reads were collapsed and filtered. For each sample, productive Simpson clonality was calculated as the square root of Simpson's diversity index across productive rearrangements. TCRdb re-hosts the immuneACCESS table, in-frame sequences only. Its copies lack some clones; in the studies checked, an unresolved V gene accounts for under half of them, and the cause for the rest is not known. The D gene and trimming were derived from the DNA, and the V and J assignments and clone size from that table. The sample table shows some 400,000 clones, and around 87% are seen once. The ten largest make up 6% to 7.5% of the sample.

As regards this clone: The target of this receptor is not known. Base qualities are not at hand, and no much larger clone is one base apart.

The collaborating institutions used their own protocols to collect whole blood in K2EDTA tubes. For TCRbeta analysis, collaborators shipped samples in one of three forms: frozen whole blood, isolated PBMCs, or DNA extracted from either of those sample types. The TCR sequence derives from a man younger than 35 with active or convalescent COVID-19. The sample comprised peripheral blood.

The CDR3 has the sequence CASSEREGRYEQYF. The DNA reads as follows: TGTGCCAGCAGTGAGCGGGAGGGCCGCTACGAGCAGTACTTC. Rearrangement joined TRBV27 to TRBJ2-7; a stretch of 10 junction bases matches TRBD2. Inclusive of the bounding cysteine and phenylalanine, the CDR3 is 14 residues long. CDR3 DNA only is kept here, 42 bases in frame from base 1. CDR1 and CDR2, looked up from the germline V gene (reference sequence), are MNHEY and SMNVEV. Germline trimming amounts to 5 bases on V and 3 bases on J, with 4 as the count of junction bases outside the gene matches.